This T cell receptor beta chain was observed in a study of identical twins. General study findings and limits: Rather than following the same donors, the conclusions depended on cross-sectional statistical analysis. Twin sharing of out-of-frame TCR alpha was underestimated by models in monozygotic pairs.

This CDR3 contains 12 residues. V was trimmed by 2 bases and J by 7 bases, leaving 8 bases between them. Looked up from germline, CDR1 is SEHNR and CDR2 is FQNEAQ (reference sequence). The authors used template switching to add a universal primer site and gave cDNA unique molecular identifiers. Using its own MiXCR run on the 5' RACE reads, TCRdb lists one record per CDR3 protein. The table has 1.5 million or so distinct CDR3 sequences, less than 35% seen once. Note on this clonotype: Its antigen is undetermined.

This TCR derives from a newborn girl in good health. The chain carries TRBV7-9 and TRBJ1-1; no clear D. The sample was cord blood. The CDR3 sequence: CASSLSRLEAFF. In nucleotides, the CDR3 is TGTGCCAGCAGCTTAAGTCGCCTTGAAGCTTTCTTT. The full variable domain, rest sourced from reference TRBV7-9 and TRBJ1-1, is DTGVSQNPRHKITKRGQNVTFRCDPISEHNRLYWYRQTLGQGPEFLTYFQNEAQLEKSRLLSDRFSAERPKGSFSTLEIQRTEQGDSAMYLCASSLSRLEAFFGQGTRLTVV.